The present T cell receptor (beta chain) was sequenced within a study of cytotoxic CD8 clonotypes in ibrutinib-treated CLL. The source of around 2 micrograms of genomic DNA for TCR beta libraries was cryopreserved PBMCs. Whole-study results and caveats: With treatment, public clonotypes, which were uncommon, either contracted or remained stable.

This CDR3 is built from 13 residues. The germline V and J ends were trimmed by 1 base and 4 bases, with 8 bases remaining between them. Germline CDR1 SGHAT, CDR2 FQNNGV. With respect to this clone: Its antigen is unknown.

The table came from immunoSEQ multiplex PCR; TCRdb's copy has only in-frame clones and leaves some out. The sample holds about 130,000 clones, roughly 88% seen once. The sequence was obtained from a human donor with chronic lymphocytic leukemia. This chain links TRBV11-2 with TRBJ2-7; D call uncertain. The sample was PBMCs, taken after 24 months of ibrutinib treatment. The CDR3 bases are TGTGCCAGCAGCTTAGGCCCGTCTTACGAGCAGTACTTC. Its translation is CASSLGPSYEQYF.